This T cell receptor beta chain comes out of a study of beta chain features in type 1 diabetes. General study findings and limits: The analysis here could not establish whether HLA type shapes TCRB rearrangement. The study found moderately but significantly shorter TCRB CDR3s in all four CD4+ subsets of Type 1 diabetes patients. The naive, central memory and Treg TCRB repertoires looked more alike in patients than they did in healthy donors. When VDJ junctions were examined, type 1 diabetes patients showed fewer insertions and more deletions.

A few counts support this clone. What it binds is not known. This CDR3 comprises 13 residues. V lost 6 bases to trimming and J lost 3 bases, with 9 bases between them. Germline V gives CDR1 KGHSH, CDR2 LQKENI. The whole isolated RNA underwent reverse transcription, so sequencing captured expressed TCRB transcripts. This table comes from immunoSEQ multiplex PCR, and its TCRdb copy is limited to in-frame clones, with some not included. The sample lists about 340,000 clones, about 14% occurring once. CD4+ cells of the naive, central memory, regulatory and stem cell-like memory types were sorted via CD45RO/CCR7/CD25/CD127/CD95/CD27.

J is TRBJ1-5 and V is TRBV18; D is undetermined. The sample consisted of naive CD4+ T cells from blood. The origin of this receptor is a woman younger than 35 with type 1 diabetes. CDR3 region: CASSREVNQPQHF. For the CDR3, the DNA is TGTGCCAGCTCGCGGGAGGTCAATCAGCCCCAGCATTTT.